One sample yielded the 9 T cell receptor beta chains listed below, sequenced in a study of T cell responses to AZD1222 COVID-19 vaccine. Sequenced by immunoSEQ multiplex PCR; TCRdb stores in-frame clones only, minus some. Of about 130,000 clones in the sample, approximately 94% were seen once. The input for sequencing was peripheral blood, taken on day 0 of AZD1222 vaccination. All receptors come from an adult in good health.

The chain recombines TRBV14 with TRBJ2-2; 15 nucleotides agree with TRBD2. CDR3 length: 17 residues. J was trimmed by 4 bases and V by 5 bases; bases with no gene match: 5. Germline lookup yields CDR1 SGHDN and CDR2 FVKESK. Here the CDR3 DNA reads TGTGCCAGCAGCTGGACTAGCGGGAGGGTTGGCACCGGGGAGCTGTTTTTT. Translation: CASSWTSGRVGTGELFF. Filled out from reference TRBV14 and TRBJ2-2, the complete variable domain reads EAGVTQFPSHSVIEKGQTVTLRCDPISGHDNLYWYRRVMGKEIKFLLHFVKESKQDESGMPNNRFLAERTGGTYSTLKVQPAELEDSGVYFCASSWTSGRVGTGELFFGEGSRLTVL.

The CDR3 DNA reads as TGTGCCAGCAGCTTAGGAAGGGCAGGGAGGGACACTGAAGCTTTCTTT. Protein product: CASSLGRAGRDTEAFF. The V gene is TRBV7-9, the J gene TRBJ1-1, with D maybe TRBD1 (5 bases). The germline V gene has CDR1 SEHNR and CDR2 FQNEAQ (reference sequence). There are 16 residues in the CDR3. Trimming cost V 1 base and J 3 bases, with 15 bases left between them.

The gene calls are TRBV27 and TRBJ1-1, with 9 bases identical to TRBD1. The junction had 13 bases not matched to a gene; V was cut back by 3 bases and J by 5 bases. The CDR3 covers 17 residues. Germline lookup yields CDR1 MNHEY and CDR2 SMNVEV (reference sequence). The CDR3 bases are TGTGCCAGCAGTTTTTCCCCCCGGGACAGGGTTTATACTGAAGCTTTCTTT. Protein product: CASSFSPRDRVYTEAFF.

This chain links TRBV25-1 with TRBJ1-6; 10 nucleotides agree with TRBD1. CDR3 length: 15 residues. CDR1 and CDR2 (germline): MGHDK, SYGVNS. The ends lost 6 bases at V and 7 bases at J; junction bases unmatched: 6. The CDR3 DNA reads TGTGCCAGCAGACCCGGGACAGGGGTAAATTCACCCCTCCACTTT. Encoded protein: CASRPGTGVNSPLHF. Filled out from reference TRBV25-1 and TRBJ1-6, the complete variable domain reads EADIYQTPRYLVIGTGKKITLECSQTMGHDKMYWYQQDPGMELHLIHYSYGVNSTEKGDLSSESTVSRIRTEHFPLTLESARPSHTSQYLCASRPGTGVNSPLHFGNGTRLTVT.

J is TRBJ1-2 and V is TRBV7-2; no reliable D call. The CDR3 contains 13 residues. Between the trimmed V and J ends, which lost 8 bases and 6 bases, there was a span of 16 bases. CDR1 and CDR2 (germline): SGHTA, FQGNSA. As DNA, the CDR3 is TGTGCCAGCGGACTTTACCTAAGCGATGGCTACACCTTC. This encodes CASGLYLSDGYTF. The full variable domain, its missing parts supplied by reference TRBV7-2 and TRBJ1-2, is GAGVSQSPSNKVTEKGKDVELRCDPISGHTALYWYRQSLGQGLEFLIYFQGNSAPDKSGLPSDRFSAERTGGSVSTLTIQRTQQEDSAVYLCASGLYLSDGYTFGSGTRLTVV.

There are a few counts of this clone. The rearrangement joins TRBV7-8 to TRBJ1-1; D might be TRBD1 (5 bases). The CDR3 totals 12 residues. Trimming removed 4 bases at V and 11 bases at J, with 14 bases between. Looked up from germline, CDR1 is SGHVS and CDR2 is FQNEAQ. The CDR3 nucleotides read TGTGCCAGCAGCTCCTGGGACCCCATGGCTTTCTTT. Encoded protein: CASSSWDPMAFF.

CDR3 coding DNA: TGTGCCTGGAAGAAGGGTCCTGGTGGAAACACCATATATTTT. It encodes CAWKKGPGGNTIYF. This chain joins TRBV30 and TRBJ1-3; D gene uncertain. V was clipped by 4 bases and J by 3 bases, with 13 bases between them. CDR1 and CDR2 from the germline V gene are GTSNPN and SVGIG (reference sequence). CDR3 size: 14 residues.

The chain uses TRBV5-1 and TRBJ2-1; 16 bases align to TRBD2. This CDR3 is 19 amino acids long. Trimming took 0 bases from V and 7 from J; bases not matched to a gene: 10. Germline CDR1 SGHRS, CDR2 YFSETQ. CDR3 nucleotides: TGCGCCAGCAGCTTGGTGGGGACTAGCGGGAGGGCCTCGGGGAATGAGCAGTTCTTC. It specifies CASSLVGTSGRASGNEQFF. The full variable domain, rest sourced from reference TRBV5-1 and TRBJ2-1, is KAGVTQTPRYLIKTRGQQVTLSCSPISGHRSVSWYQQTPGQGLQFLFEYFSETQRNKGNFPGRFSGRQFSNSRSEMNVSTLELGDSALYLCASSLVGTSGRASGNEQFFGPGTRLTVL.

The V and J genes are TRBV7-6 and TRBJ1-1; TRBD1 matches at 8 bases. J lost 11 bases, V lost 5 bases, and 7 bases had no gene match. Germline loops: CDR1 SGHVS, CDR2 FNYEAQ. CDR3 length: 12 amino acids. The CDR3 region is CASSPGGARAFF. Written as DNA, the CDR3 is TGTGCCAGCAGCCCAGGGGGCGCAAGGGCTTTCTTT.